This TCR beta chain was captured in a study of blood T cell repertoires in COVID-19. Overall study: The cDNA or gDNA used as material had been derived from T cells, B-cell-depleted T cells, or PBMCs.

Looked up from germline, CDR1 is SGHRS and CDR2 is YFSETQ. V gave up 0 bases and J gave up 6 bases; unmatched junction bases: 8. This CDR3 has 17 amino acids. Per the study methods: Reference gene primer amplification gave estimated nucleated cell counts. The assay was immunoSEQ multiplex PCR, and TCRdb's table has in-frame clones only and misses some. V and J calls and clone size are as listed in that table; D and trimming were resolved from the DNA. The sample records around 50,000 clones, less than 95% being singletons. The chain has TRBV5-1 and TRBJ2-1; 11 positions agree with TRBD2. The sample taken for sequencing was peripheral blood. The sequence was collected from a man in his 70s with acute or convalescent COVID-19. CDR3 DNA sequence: TGCGCCAGCAGCTTGGTGGTAGCGGGGGGGCTAGTCAATGAGCAGTTCTTC. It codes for CASSLVVAGGLVNEQFF.